These 18 T cell receptor beta chains originate from one sample sequenced in a study of cytomegalovirus exposure and HLA in healthy donors. Libraries were prepared by immunoSEQ multiplex PCR; TCRdb keeps only in-frame clonotypes and omits some of them. The sample has 90,000 to 150,000 clones, roughly 88% seen once. Input material: PBMCs. The receptors originated from a woman aged 18-35 years in good health and CMV-seropositive.

V and J are TRBV25-1 and TRBJ2-3; tentatively, D is TRBD2 (5 bases). Trimming cost V 5 bases and J 6 bases, with 15 bases left between them. The CDR3 is made up of 14 amino acids. From germline, CDR1 is MGHDK and CDR2 SYGVNS. CDR3: CASSSSTEGDTQYF. CDR3 bases: TGTGCCAGCAGTTCCTCGACCGAGGGTGATACGCAGTATTTT.

This rearrangement joins TRBV7-2 to TRBJ2-1, with D possibly being TRBD1 (5 bases). Between the trimmed V and J ends, which lost 2 bases and 7 bases, there was a span of 12 bases. This CDR3 is 14 amino acids long. Germline CDR1 reads SGHTA; CDR2 reads FQGNSA. Here the CDR3 reads CASSLSTDRNEQFF. CDR3 DNA sequence: TGTGCCAGCAGCTTATCGACAGACCGGAATGAGCAGTTCTTC. Full variable domain (rest looked up from reference TRBV7-2 and TRBJ2-1): GAGVSQSPSNKVTEKGKDVELRCDPISGHTALYWYRQSLGQGLEFLIYFQGNSAPDKSGLPSDRFSAERTGGSVSTLTIQRTQQEDSAVYLCASSLSTDRNEQFFGPGTRLTVL.

The rearrangement joins TRBV4-1 to TRBJ1-1, with TRBD1 identical over 7 bases. Losses at the gene ends were 3 bases for V and 0 bases for J; bases not matched to a gene: 7. The CDR3 totals 16 residues. The germline V gene has CDR1 MGHRA and CDR2 YSYEKL. The CDR3 spells CASSHSGQAVNTEAFF. The CDR3 DNA sequence: TGCGCCAGCAGCCATTCCGGACAGGCGGTGAACACTGAAGCTTTCTTT.

The rearrangement links TRBV4-3 to TRBJ2-3; the match to TRBD2 covers 10 bases. The CDR3 is made up of 15 amino acids. Germline V CDR1 and CDR2: LGHNA, YSLEER. V dropped 4 bases and J dropped 3; count of bases not matched to a gene: 4. CDR3 protein: CASSPGLAKTDTQYF. In DNA form, the CDR3 reads TGCGCCAGCAGCCCGGGACTAGCGAAGACAGATACGCAGTATTTT.

The genes are TRBV27 and TRBJ2-1; 7 positions match TRBD2. The CDR3 totals 14 residues. With 3 bases clipped from V and 6 bases from J, the junction kept 5 bases outside the gene matches. Germline V gene lookup returns CDR1 MNHEY and CDR2 SMNVEV (reference sequence). CDR3 coding DNA: TGTGCCAGCAGTTTTGGGTCTAGCGGCAATGAGCAGTTCTTC. Its protein product is CASSFGSSGNEQFF.

The chain links TRBV7-2 to TRBJ2-2; perhaps TRBD1 as D (5 bases). From germline, CDR1 is SGHTA and CDR2 FQGNSA. V dropped 3 bases and J dropped 3 bases, with 11 bases sitting between them. The CDR3 is 15 amino acids. The CDR3 is CASSLGQGHTGELFF. CDR3 DNA: TGTGCCAGCAGCTTGGGCCAGGGCCACACCGGGGAGCTGTTTTTT. Full variable domain (rest looked up from reference TRBV7-2 and TRBJ2-2): GAGVSQSPSNKVTEKGKDVELRCDPISGHTALYWYRQSLGQGLEFLIYFQGNSAPDKSGLPSDRFSAERTGGSVSTLTIQRTQQEDSAVYLCASSLGQGHTGELFFGEGSRLTVL.

The V and J genes are TRBV5-1 and TRBJ2-1, with 8 positions matching TRBD2. The J segment lost 5 bases and the V segment lost 6 bases, leaving 22 bases of the junction unmatched. Germline V gene lookup returns CDR1 SGHRS and CDR2 YFSETQ. The CDR3 is 19 amino acids. The chain's CDR3 is CASTSDALKPGTRHNEQFF. The CDR3 nucleotides read TGCGCCAGCACCTCCGATGCCCTGAAACCGGGGACTAGACACAATGAGCAGTTCTTC. The whole variable domain, filled in from reference TRBV5-1 and TRBJ2-1, reads KAGVTQTPRYLIKTRGQQVTLSCSPISGHRSVSWYQQTPGQGLQFLFEYFSETQRNKGNFPGRFSGRQFSNSRSEMNVSTLELGDSALYLCASTSDALKPGTRHNEQFFGPGTRLTVL.

This rearrangement joins TRBV7-6 to TRBJ1-4; TRBD1 agrees at 8 bases. Germline CDR1 and CDR2: SGHVS and FNYEAQ. V shed 5 bases, J shed 9 bases, and the junction held 8 bases outside the gene matches. There are 14 residues in the CDR3. CDR3 DNA sequence: TGTGCCAGCAGCCGCGGGACAGGCAAAAAAAAACTGTTTTTT. Protein product: CASSRGTGKKKLFF.

This sequence joins TRBV5-1 and TRBJ2-1, with 12 bases lining up with TRBD2. The trim removed 3 bases at V and 9 bases at J, leaving 4 bases unmatched. Germline lookup yields CDR1 SGHRS and CDR2 YFSETQ. This CDR3 has 14 amino acids. The CDR3 DNA follows: TGCGCCAGCAGCTCTAGCGGGGGGGCCGGTGAGCAGTTCTTC. It translates to CASSSSGGAGEQFF.

The chain carries TRBV28 and TRBJ1-1; D might be TRBD1 (6 bases). The CDR3 has 15 amino acids. V was shortened by 2 bases and J by 2 bases, with 12 bases between the two germline ends. Germline lookup yields CDR1 MDHEN and CDR2 SYDVKM. The CDR3 loop is CASSLGGGGNTEAFF. CDR3 sequence (DNA): TGTGCCAGCAGTTTAGGGGGAGGGGGTAACACTGAAGCTTTCTTT.

The chain links TRBV6-1 to TRBJ1-1, with D perhaps matching TRBD1 (5 bases). CDR1 is MNHNS and CDR2 is SASEGT in the germline V gene. The CDR3 consists of 13 residues. V lost 6 bases to trimming and J lost 1 base, with 9 bases between them. CDR3 sequence: CASSREGNTEAFF. The CDR3 DNA sequence: TGTGCCAGCAGCAGGGAAGGGAACACTGAAGCTTTCTTT.

This clone was found once. This chain uses TRBV7-3 with TRBJ2-1, with 8 bases that match TRBD1. Germline CDR1 is SGHTA and CDR2 is FQGTGA. This CDR3 contains 14 residues. The junction had 3 bases not matched to a gene; V was cut back by 5 bases and J by 3 bases. CDR3 sequence reads: CASSPTGVYNEQFF. In nucleotides, the CDR3 is TGTGCCAGCAGCCCGACAGGGGTCTACAATGAGCAGTTCTTC.

The chain uses TRBV6-1 and TRBJ2-5; tentative D call: TRBD2 (5 bases). V gave up 8 bases and J gave up 2 bases, with 15 bases separating them. Looked up from germline, CDR1 is MNHNS and CDR2 is SASEGT. The CDR3 has 14 residues. The CDR3, as DNA: TGTGCCAGCTCGCTGCGACGGGGTCAAGAGACCCAGTACTTC. Translating it yields CASSLRRGQETQYF.

V is TRBV9 and J is TRBJ1-2, with D unresolved. Trimming removed 6 bases at V and 8 bases at J, with 17 bases between. Germline assignment: CDR1 SGDLS and CDR2 YYNGEE. This CDR3 has 13 amino acids. The chain's CDR3 is CASNRQVTEGYTF. The DNA for the CDR3 is TGTGCCAGCAATCGTCAGGTGACGGAAGGCTACACCTTC.

The chain has TRBV2 and TRBJ2-1; TRBD1 might be the D (6 bases). V lost 3 bases, J lost 4 bases, and 7 bases lay in between. The CDR3 has 13 residues. Germline loops: CDR1 SNHLY, CDR2 FYNNEI. The CDR3 spells CASSDDRYNEQFF. CDR3 nucleotides: TGTGCCAGCAGTGATGACAGGTACAATGAGCAGTTCTTC.

J is TRBJ1-2 and V is TRBV5-4; no reliable D call. Trimming cost V 0 bases and J 7 bases, with 13 bases left between them. The V gene's germline CDR1 is SGHNT and CDR2 YYREEE (reference sequence). The length of the CDR3 is 14 residues. CDR3 in DNA: TGTGCCAGCAGCTTGGGACAAGCCTTGGGTGGCTACACCTTC. Amino acids: CASSLGQALGGYTF.

A single count supports this clone. The chain couples TRBV7-2 to TRBJ2-2; tentative D call: TRBD1 (6 bases). Germline V lookup: CDR1 SGHTA, CDR2 FQGNSA. The CDR3 contains 18 residues. The V end lost 4 bases, the J end lost 1 base, and 19 bases lay between the germline ends. The CDR3 reads CASSSPRGHPVNTGELFF. The CDR3 coding sequence is TGTGCCAGCAGCTCCCCACGGGGACACCCAGTGAACACCGGGGAGCTGTTTTTT.

This chain joins TRBV4-3 and TRBJ1-2; D remains ambiguous. Trimming pared 0 bases from V and 4 bases from J, leaving 9 bases between. The CDR3 is 14 residues long. The germline CDR1 and CDR2 sequences are LGHNA and YSLEER. CDR3 loop: CASSQETAPYGYTF. CDR3 nucleotide sequence: TGCGCCAGCAGCCAAGAAACAGCTCCCTATGGCTACACCTTC.